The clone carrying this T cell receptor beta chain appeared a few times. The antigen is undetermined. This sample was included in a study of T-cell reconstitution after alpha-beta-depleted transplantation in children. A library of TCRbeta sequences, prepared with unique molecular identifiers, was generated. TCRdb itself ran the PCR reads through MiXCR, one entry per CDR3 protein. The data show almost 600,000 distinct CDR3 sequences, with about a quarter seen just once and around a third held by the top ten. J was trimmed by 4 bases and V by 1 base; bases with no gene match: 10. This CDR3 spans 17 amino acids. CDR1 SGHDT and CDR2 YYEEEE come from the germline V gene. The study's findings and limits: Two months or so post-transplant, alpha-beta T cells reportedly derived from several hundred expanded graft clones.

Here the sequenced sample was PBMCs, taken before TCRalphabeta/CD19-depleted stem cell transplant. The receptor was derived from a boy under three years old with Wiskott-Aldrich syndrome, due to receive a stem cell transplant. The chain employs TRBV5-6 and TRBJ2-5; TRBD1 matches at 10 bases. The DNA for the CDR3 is TGTGCCAGCAGCTTGAAGCCTCGGACAGGGGGTGGAGAGACCCAGTACTTC. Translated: CASSLKPRTGGGETQYF.